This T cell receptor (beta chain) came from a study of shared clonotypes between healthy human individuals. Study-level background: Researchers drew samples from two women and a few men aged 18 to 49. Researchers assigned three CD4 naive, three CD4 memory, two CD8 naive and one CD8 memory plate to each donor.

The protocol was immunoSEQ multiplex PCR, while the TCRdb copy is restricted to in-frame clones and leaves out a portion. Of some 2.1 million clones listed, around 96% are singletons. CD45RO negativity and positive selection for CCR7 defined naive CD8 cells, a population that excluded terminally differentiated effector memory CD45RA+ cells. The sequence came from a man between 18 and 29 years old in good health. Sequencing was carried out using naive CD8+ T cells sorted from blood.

This CDR3 reads CASLRQGGGYTF. DNA of the CDR3: TGCGCCAGCCTCAGACAGGGTGGAGGCTACACCTTC. The genes are TRBV23-1 and TRBJ1-2, with 7 bases matching TRBD1. TRBV23-1 is filed as an ORF, its function uncertain. The junction had 8 bases not matched to a gene; V was cut back by 8 bases and J by 8 bases. CDR3 length: 12 residues.